These 5 T cell receptor beta chains share one sample of origin, sequenced in a study of blood T cell repertoires in COVID-19. TCRdb's copy holds only in-frame clones and misses some; the assay was immunoSEQ multiplex PCR. The repertoire holds about 220,000 clones, 88% seen once, with roughly 2.5% in the top ten. The material sequenced was PBMCs or T cells enriched from blood (not recorded which). Receptors were obtained from a middle-aged woman with acute COVID-19.

V is TRBV30 and J is TRBJ1-6; no clear D gene. The CDR3 runs to 13 residues. V gave up 2 bases and J gave up 8 bases, with 10 bases separating them. CDR1 is GTSNPN, CDR2 SVGIG, per germline (reference sequence). The CDR3 is CAWSRDIDSPLHF. CDR3 coding DNA: TGTGCCTGGAGTCGGGATATTGATTCACCCCTCCACTTT.

The chain employs TRBV7-2 and TRBJ2-3; no clear D gene. Germline V gives CDR1 SGHTA, CDR2 FQGNSA. This CDR3 is built from 14 residues. V lost 1 base and J 4 bases, leaving 9 bases between the germline ends. CDR3 protein: CASSLVTSADTQYF. The DNA of the CDR3 is TGTGCCAGCAGCTTAGTAACGTCAGCAGATACGCAGTATTTT.

The genes are TRBV25-1 and TRBJ2-5; 10 bases are a match to TRBD1. This CDR3 spans 16 amino acids. J lost 5 bases, V lost 4 bases, and 10 bases had no gene match. Germline values: CDR1 MGHDK, CDR2 SYGVNS. In DNA form, the CDR3 reads TGTGCCAGCAGTGCCGCTAGACAGGGGGCCGGGGAGACCCAGTACTTC. Residues: CASSAARQGAGETQYF.

The chain couples TRBV7-9 to TRBJ1-1; D gene ambiguous. CDR3 size: 13 residues. CDR1 is SEHNR, CDR2 FQNEAQ, per germline (reference sequence). Trimming stripped 1 base from V and 9 bases from J, with 12 bases between. The CDR3 coding sequence is TGTGCCAGCAGCTTAGGCTTAGTGAGTAAAGCTTTCTTT. This sequence encodes CASSLGLVSKAFF.

The rearrangement links TRBV5-1 to TRBJ2-1, with 10 bases identical to TRBD2. CDR1 is SGHRS and CDR2 is YFSETQ in the germline V gene. This CDR3 comprises 16 residues. V shed 2 bases and J 7 bases; nucleotides not matched to a gene: 9. In DNA, the CDR3 is TGCGCCAGCAGCTTCCTCGCTAGCGGGGGATCAAATGAGCAGTTCTTC. It translates to CASSFLASGGSNEQFF.